Presented here are 8 T cell receptor beta chains from one specimen sequenced in a study of T cells after yellow fever vaccination. TCRdb processed the 5' RACE reads anew with MiXCR; each CDR3 protein has one entry. This table has about 350,000 distinct CDR3 sequences, 7% to 10% appearing once. Specimen: PBMCs, collected more than 40 days after the first yellow fever vaccination. These receptors were obtained from a young man who received the YFV17D yellow fever vaccine.

The table lists this clonotype with many counts. The chain employs TRBV5-6 and TRBJ2-1; D not certain. The CDR3 totals 12 residues. In germline, CDR1 is SGHDT, CDR2 YYEEEE. Trimming took off 4 bases at V and 6 bases at J, with 8 bases between the two ends. For the CDR3, the DNA is TGTGCCAGCAGCGGTGACTCCAATGAGCAGTTCTTC. Protein sequence: CASSGDSNEQFF. Drawing the rest from reference TRBV5-6 and TRBJ2-1, the complete variable domain is DAGVTQSPTHLIKTRGQQVTLRCSPKSGHDTVSWYQQALGQGPQFIFQYYEEEERQRGNFPDRFSGHQFPNYSSELNVNALLLGDSALYLCASSGDSNEQFFGPGTRLTVL.

The chain links TRBV20-1 to TRBJ1-3; D not certain. Germline V gives CDR1 DFQATT, CDR2 SNEGSKA (reference sequence). The CDR3 sequence is 12 residues long. The germline V and J ends were trimmed by 5 bases and 2 bases, with 7 bases remaining between them. CDR3 residues: CSAPGPGNTIYF. Written as DNA, the CDR3 is TGCAGTGCTCCGGGTCCTGGAAACACCATATATTTT.

This clonotype came up many times. This sequence joins TRBV20-1 and TRBJ1-4; D is possibly TRBD1 (5 bases). Trimming shortened V by 8 bases and J by 2 bases, and 12 bases separated the two germline ends. CDR3 size: 13 residues. CDR1 and CDR2 (germline): DFQATT, SNEGSKA (reference sequence). The CDR3 nucleotides read TGCAGTCCAGGAGGGGCTACTAATGAAAAACTGTTTTTT. Translating gives CSPGGATNEKLFF.

This clonotype was seen ten or more times. The V gene is TRBV12-3 or TRBV12-4, the J gene TRBJ1-2; D possibly corresponds to TRBD1 (6 bases). The CDR3 consists of 11 residues. The V gene lost 6 bases and the J gene lost 12 bases, with 14 bases spanning the gap. The CDR3 region is CASRRQEENTF. The CDR3 DNA follows: TGTGCCAGCAGGCGACAGGAGGAAAACACCTTC.

The genes are TRBV5-1 and TRBJ2-5, with D possibly TRBD1 on 5 matching bases. The ends were cut back, 3 bases at V and 1 base at J, with 10 bases in the middle. In germline, CDR1 is SGHRS, CDR2 YFSETQ. The CDR3 length is 14 residues. The CDR3 sequence is CASSSTGFQETQYF. The CDR3 DNA reads TGCGCCAGCAGCTCAACAGGTTTCCAAGAGACCCAGTACTTC.

J is TRBJ2-4 and V is TRBV20-1; no reliable D call. Germline V gene data show CDR1 as DFQATT and CDR2 as SNEGSKA (reference sequence). The CDR3 runs to 16 residues. V gave up 0 bases and J gave up 0 bases, with 12 bases separating them. The CDR3 loop reads CSARDFLGLAKNIQYF. The CDR3, as DNA: TGCAGTGCTAGAGATTTTCTAGGATTAGCCAAAAACATTCAGTACTTC.

V gene TRBV4-3 combines with J gene TRBJ2-2; no firm D call. V was clipped by 0 bases and J by 4 bases, with 9 bases between them. The germline gives CDR1 LGHNA, CDR2 YSLEER. The CDR3 loop spans 15 amino acids. The chain's CDR3 is CASSQDGLTTGELFF. Written as DNA, the CDR3 is TGCGCCAGCAGCCAAGATGGCTTGACCACCGGGGAGCTGTTTTTT.

The rearrangement uses TRBV4-3 and TRBJ2-1, with 8 bases aligning to TRBD1. Trimming removed 5 bases from V and 5 bases from J; junction bases left unmatched: 14. This CDR3 has 17 residues. Per germline, CDR1 LGHNA and CDR2 YSLEER. Here the CDR3 reads CASSRNTQGALNNEQFF. DNA for the CDR3: TGCGCCAGCAGCAGAAATACCCAGGGGGCGCTTAACAATGAGCAGTTCTTC.